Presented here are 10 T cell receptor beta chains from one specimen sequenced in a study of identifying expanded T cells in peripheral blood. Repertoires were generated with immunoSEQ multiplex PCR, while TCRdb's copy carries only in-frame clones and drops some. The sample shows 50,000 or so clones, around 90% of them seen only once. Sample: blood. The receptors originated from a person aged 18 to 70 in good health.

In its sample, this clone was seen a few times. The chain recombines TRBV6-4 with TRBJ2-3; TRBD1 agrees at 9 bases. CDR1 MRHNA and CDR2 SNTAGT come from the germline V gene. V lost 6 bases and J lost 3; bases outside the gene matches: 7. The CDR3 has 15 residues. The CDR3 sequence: CASSETGGGTDTQYF. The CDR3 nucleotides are TGTGCCAGCAGCGAAACAGGGGGCGGGACAGATACGCAGTATTTT.

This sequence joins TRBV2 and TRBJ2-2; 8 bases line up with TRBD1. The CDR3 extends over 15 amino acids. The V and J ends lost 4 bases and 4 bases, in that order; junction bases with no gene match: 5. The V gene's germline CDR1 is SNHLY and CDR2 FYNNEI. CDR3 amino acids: CASSGQGLGTGELFF. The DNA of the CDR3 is TGTGCCAGCAGTGGACAGGGGTTGGGCACCGGGGAGCTGTTTTTT.

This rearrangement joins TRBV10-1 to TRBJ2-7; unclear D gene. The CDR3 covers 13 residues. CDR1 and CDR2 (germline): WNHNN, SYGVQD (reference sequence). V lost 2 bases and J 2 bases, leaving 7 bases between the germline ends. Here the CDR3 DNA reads TGCGCCAGCAGTGAGACAGCCACCTACGAGCAGTACTTC. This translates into CASSETATYEQYF.

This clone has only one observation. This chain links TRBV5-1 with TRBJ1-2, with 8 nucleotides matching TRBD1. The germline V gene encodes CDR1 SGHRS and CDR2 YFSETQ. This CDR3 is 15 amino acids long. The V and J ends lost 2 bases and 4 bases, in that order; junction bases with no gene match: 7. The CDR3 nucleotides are TGCGCCAGCAGCTTACGGACAGGGACGGGCTATGGCTACACCTTC. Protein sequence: CASSLRTGTGYGYTF.

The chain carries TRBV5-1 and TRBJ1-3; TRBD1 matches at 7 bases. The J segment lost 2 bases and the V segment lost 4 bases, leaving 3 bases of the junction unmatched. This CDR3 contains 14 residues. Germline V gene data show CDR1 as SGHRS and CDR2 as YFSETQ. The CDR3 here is CASSQGEPGNTIYF. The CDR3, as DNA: TGCGCCAGCAGCCAGGGGGAGCCTGGAAACACCATATATTTT. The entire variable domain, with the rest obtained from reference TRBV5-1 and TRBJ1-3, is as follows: KAGVTQTPRYLIKTRGQQVTLSCSPISGHRSVSWYQQTPGQGLQFLFEYFSETQRNKGNFPGRFSGRQFSNSRSEMNVSTLELGDSALYLCASSQGEPGNTIYFGEGSWLTVV.

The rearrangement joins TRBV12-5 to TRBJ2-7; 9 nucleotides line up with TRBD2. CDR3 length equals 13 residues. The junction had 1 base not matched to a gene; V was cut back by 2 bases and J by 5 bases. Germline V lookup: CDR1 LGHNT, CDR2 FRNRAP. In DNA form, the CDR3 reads TGTGCTAGTGGTTTGAGCGGGAGGCACGAGCAGTACTTC. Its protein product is CASGLSGRHEQYF.

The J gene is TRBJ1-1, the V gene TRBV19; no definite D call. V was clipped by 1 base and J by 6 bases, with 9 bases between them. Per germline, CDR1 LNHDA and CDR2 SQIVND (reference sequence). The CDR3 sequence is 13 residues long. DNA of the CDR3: TGTGCCAGTAGTATAGGCTCCCTATCTGAAGCTTTCTTT. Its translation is CASSIGSLSEAFF.

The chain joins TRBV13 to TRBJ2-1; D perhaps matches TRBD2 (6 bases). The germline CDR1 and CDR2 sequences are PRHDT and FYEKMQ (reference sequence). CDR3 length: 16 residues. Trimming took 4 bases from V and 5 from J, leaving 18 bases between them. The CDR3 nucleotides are TGTGCCAGCAGCTCCCCCCGGGACTCTAACAACAATGAGCAGTTCTTC. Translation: CASSSPRDSNNNEQFF.

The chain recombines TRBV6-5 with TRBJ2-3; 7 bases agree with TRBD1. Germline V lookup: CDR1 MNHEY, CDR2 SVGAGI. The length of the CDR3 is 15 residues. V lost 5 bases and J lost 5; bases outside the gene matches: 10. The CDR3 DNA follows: TGTGCCAGCAGTGCGGACAGGACCTCAGAAGATACGCAGTATTTT. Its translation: CASSADRTSEDTQYF.

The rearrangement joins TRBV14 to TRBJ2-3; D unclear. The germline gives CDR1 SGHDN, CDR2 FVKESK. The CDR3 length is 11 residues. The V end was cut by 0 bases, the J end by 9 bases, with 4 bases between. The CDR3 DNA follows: TGTGCCAGCAGCCAAGAGGGAACGCAGTATTTT. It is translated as CASSQEGTQYF.